This T cell receptor beta chain was captured in a study of blood T cell repertoires in COVID-19. Study context: Specimens from acute and convalescent COVID-19 originated in the United States, Italy and Spain. From T cells, B-cell-depleted T cells, or PBMCs came the material, which was cDNA or gDNA.

During active infection, Seattle patients enrolled and were then monitored through disease. The V gene end was trimmed by 0 bases and the J gene end by 5 bases; junction bases not matched to a gene: 4. This CDR3 has 15 amino acids. In germline, CDR1 is MGHRA, CDR2 YSYEKL. In the authors' methods: Amplification with reference gene primers provided the estimates of nucleated cell counts. The data were produced by immunoSEQ multiplex PCR, yet TCRdb's version contains in-frame clones alone and is incomplete. That table furnishes V, J and clone size, whereas the DNA furnished D and trimming. The sample lists about 370,000 clones; around 87% were seen once.

This receptor was identified in a woman in her thirties with COVID-19, enrolled during active disease. The sample taken for sequencing was peripheral blood. V and J are TRBV4-1 and TRBJ2-5, with 9 bases matching TRBD2. This CDR3 reads CASSQEGLARETQYF. CDR3 DNA sequence: TGCGCCAGCAGCCAAGAAGGACTAGCGCGGGAGACCCAGTACTTC.